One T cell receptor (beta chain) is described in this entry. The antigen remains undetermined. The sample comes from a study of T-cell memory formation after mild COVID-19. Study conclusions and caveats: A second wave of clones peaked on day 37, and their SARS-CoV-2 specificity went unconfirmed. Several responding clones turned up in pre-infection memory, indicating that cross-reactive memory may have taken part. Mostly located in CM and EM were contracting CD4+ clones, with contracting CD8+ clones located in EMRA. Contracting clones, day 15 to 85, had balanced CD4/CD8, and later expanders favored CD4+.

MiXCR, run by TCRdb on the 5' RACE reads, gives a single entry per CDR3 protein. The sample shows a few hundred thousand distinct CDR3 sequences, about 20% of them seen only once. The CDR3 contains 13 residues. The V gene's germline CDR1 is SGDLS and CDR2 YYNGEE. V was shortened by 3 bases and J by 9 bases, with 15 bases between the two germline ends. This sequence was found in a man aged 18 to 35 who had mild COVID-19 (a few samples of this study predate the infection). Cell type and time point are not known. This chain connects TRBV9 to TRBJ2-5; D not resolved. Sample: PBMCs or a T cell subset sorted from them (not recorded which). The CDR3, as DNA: TGTGCCAGCAGCGCCGGCCCCGTGGCGGCCCAGTACTTC. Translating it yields CASSAGPVAAQYF.